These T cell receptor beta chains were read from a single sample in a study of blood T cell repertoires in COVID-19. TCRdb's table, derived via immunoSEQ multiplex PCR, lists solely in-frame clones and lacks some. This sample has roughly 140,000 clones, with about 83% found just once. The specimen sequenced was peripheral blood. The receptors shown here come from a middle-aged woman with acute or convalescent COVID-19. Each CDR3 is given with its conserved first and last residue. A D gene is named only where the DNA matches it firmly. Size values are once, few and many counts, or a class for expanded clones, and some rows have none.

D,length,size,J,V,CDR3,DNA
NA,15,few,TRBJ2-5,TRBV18,CASSPQSTEVETQYF,TGTGCCAGCTCACCTCAGTCGACAGAGGTGGAGACCCAGTACTTC
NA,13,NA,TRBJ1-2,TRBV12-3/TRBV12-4,CASTPAGGKGYTF,TGTGCCAGCACCCCAGCGGGGGGGAAAGGCTACACCTTC
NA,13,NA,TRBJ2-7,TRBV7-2,CASSLSLPGEQYF,TGTGCCAGCAGCTTAAGTCTACCGGGCGAGCAGTACTTC
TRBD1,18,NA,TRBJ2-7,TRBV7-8,CASSPGTGNISPNLGQYF,TGTGCCAGCAGCCCCGGGACAGGGAACATCTCCCCCAACTTAGGGCAGTACTTC
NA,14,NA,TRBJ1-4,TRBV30,CAWSVQGVGEKLFF,TGTGCCTGGAGTGTACAGGGCGTCGGTGAAAAACTGTTTTTT
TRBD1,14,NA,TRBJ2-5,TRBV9,CASSKQTGGETQYF,TGTGCCAGCAGCAAGCAGACAGGGGGCGAGACCCAGTACTTC
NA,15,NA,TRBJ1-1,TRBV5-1,CASSLGPDRNTEAFF,TGCGCCAGCAGCTTGGGGCCGGACAGGAACACTGAAGCTTTCTTT
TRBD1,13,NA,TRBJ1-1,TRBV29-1,CSSEGALNTEAFF,TGCAGCTCGGAGGGGGCCCTGAACACTGAAGCTTTCTTT
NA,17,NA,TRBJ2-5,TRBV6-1,CASSEAGTQAGGETQYF,TGTGCCAGCAGTGAAGCGGGGACTCAAGCTGGGGGAGAGACCCAGTACTTC
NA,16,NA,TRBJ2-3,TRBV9,CASSPQGTPSTDTQYF,TGTGCCAGCAGCCCCCAGGGGACCCCCTCCACAGATACGCAGTATTTT
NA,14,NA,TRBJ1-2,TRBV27,CASSLRGGNYGYTF,TGTGCCAGCAGCTTACGGGGGGGGAACTATGGCTACACCTTC
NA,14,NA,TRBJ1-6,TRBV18,CACSPHPRGSPLHF,TGTGCCTGCTCACCACATCCCAGGGGTTCACCCCTCCACTTT
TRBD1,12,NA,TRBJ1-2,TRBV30,CAWRRTGGGYTF,TGTGCCTGGAGGAGGACAGGGGGAGGCTACACCTTC
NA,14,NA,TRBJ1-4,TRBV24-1,CATSEPGTDEKLFF,TGTGCCACCAGTGAACCCGGGACTGATGAAAAACTGTTTTTT
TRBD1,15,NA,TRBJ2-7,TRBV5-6,CASSLGAGQGYEQYF,TGTGCCAGCAGCTTGGGGGCCGGACAGGGCTACGAGCAGTACTTC
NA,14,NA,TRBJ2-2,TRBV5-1,CASSLETDTGELFF,TGCGCCAGCAGCTTGGAGACAGACACCGGGGAGCTGTTTTTT